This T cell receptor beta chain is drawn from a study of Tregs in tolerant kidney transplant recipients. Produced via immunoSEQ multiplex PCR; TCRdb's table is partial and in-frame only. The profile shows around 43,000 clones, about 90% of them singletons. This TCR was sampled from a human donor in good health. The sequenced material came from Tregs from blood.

CDR3 sequence: CAWSDWLATPTNEKLFF. In DNA, the CDR3 is TGTGCCTGGAGTGATTGGTTGGCAACACCAACTAATGAAAAACTGTTTTTT. The chain has TRBV30 and TRBJ1-4; unclear D gene. Between the trimmed V and J ends, which lost 1 base and 0 bases, there was a span of 15 bases. CDR3 length: 17 residues. The germline V gene encodes CDR1 GTSNPN and CDR2 SVGIG (reference sequence).